The next 26 T cell receptor beta chains were all read from a single sample in a study of blood T cells in healthy people across ages. A second PCR, run for about 6 to 11 cycles, used a sample-barcoded 5' primer plus a J-beta primer mix. TCRdb re-derived calls from the 5' RACE reads in MiXCR, one entry per CDR3 protein. The data contain some 710,000 distinct CDR3 sequences, about 42% of them singletons. Sequenced material: blood. These receptors were taken from a man aged 80 or over in good health.

This clonotype has more than one count but fewer than ten. The V gene is TRBV27, the J gene TRBJ2-3; D is tentatively TRBD1 or TRBD2 (6 bases each). The CDR3 has 17 amino acids. Trimming removed 5 bases at V and 2 bases at J, with 20 bases between. Per the germline V gene, CDR1 is MNHEY and CDR2 is SMNVEV (reference sequence). The CDR3 nucleotides are TGTGCCAGCAGTCCAGACAGGAGACTAGGGTCCACAGATACGCAGTATTTT. This codes for CASSPDRRLGSTDTQYF.

The V and J genes are TRBV10-3 and TRBJ1-6, with D hard to call. CDR1 is ENHRY, CDR2 SYGVKD, per germline. The CDR3 covers 15 residues. Trimming pared 0 bases from V and 9 bases from J, leaving 12 bases between. DNA for the CDR3: TGTGCCATCAGTGAGTCTACGGGAGCGGCTTCACCCCTCCACTTT. Its protein product is CAISESTGAASPLHF.

The V and J genes are TRBV24-1 and TRBJ2-1, with 13 bases identical to TRBD2. Unmatched junction bases numbered 5, after V lost 3 bases and J lost 7 bases. CDR3 length: 16 residues. Germline-derived CDR1 and CDR2 are KGHDR and SFDVKD. CDR3 DNA sequence: TGTGCCACCAGTGATCCTGGACTAGCGGGAGAGAATGAGCAGTTCTTC. Amino acid sequence: CATSDPGLAGENEQFF.

This clonotype was seen a single time. This chain links TRBV24-1 with TRBJ1-2; 7 nucleotides match TRBD1. The J segment lost 3 bases and the V segment lost 6 bases, leaving 9 bases of the junction unmatched. This CDR3 is 15 amino acids long. CDR1 and CDR2 (germline): KGHDR, SFDVKD. The CDR3 here is CATSSQGVPYYGYTF. The CDR3 bases are TGTGCCACCAGTTCCCAGGGGGTTCCCTACTATGGCTACACCTTC.

The chain couples TRBV12-3 or TRBV12-4 to TRBJ2-7, with 10 bases matching TRBD2. Trimming at V came to 6 bases and at J to 5 bases, leaving 4 bases not matched to a gene. The CDR3 sequence is 13 residues long. The CDR3: CASSLGTSDEQYF. As DNA, the CDR3 is TGTGCCAGCAGCCTTGGGACTAGCGACGAGCAGTACTTC.

This chain connects TRBV7-6 to TRBJ2-4; tentatively, D is TRBD2 (5 bases). The germline V gene has CDR1 SGHVS and CDR2 FNYEAQ. V was shortened by 2 bases and J by 13 bases, with 18 bases between the two germline ends. The length of the CDR3 is 14 residues. The CDR3 loop reads CASSLSGLTIEQYF. The CDR3 region has the DNA TGTGCCAGCAGCTTATCCGGGCTGACTATTGAGCAGTACTTC. Filled out from reference TRBV7-6 and TRBJ2-4, the complete variable domain reads GAGVSQSPRYKVTKRGQDVALRCDPISGHVSLYWYRQALGQGPEFLTYFNYEAQQDKSGLPNDRFSAERPEGSISTLTIQRTEQRDSAMYRCASSLSGLTIEQYFGAGTRLSVL.

The chain uses TRBV11-3 and TRBJ2-1, with TRBD1 matching 10 bases. With V trimmed by 1 base and J by 6 bases, 6 bases remained unmatched. Germline V gene lookup returns CDR1 SGHNT and CDR2 YENEEA. There are 16 residues in the CDR3. This CDR3 reads CASSLVSGTGVNEQFF. CDR3 DNA: TGTGCCAGCAGCTTAGTATCCGGGACAGGGGTCAATGAGCAGTTCTTC.

The V gene is TRBV7-3, the J gene TRBJ2-7, with 7 bases that match TRBD2. Germline V gene lookup returns CDR1 SGHTA and CDR2 FQGTGA. V shed 1 base and J 4 bases; nucleotides not matched to a gene: 1. The CDR3 consists of 13 residues. CDR3 residues: CASSLNGRYEQYF. DNA of the CDR3: TGTGCCAGCAGCTTAAACGGGAGGTACGAGCAGTACTTC.

This clonotype was seen only a few times. This chain uses TRBV12-3 or TRBV12-4 with TRBJ2-1; weak D call: TRBD2 (5 bases). With 5 bases removed from V and 7 bases from J, the gap between germline ends came to 12 bases. The CDR3 extends over 13 amino acids. CDR3 sequence reads: CASSAAGLNEQFF. The CDR3 bases are TGTGCCAGCAGTGCGGCGGGTCTAAATGAGCAGTTCTTC.

Regarding this clonotype: Its ends do not fully match the called genes, so a read error is possible. The genes are TRBV12-3 or TRBV12-4 and TRBJ1-4; a weak D match, TRBD1 (5 bases). The CDR3 has 16 residues. CDR3 in amino acids: CASSPSAGRYNETLFF. CDR3 nucleotide sequence: TGTGCCAGCAGTCCAAGCGCGGGACGTTATAATGAAACACTGTTTTTT.

The rearrangement links TRBV6-1 to TRBJ1-1; tentative D call: TRBD1 (5 bases). The CDR3 totals 13 residues. Trimming shortened V by 6 bases and J by 5 bases, and 13 bases separated the two germline ends. Germline V gene data show CDR1 as MNHNS and CDR2 as SASEGT. The CDR3 DNA is TGTGCCAGCAGGACGACAGTTCTTACTGAAGCTTTCTTT. Translated, it gives CASRTTVLTEAFF.

This rearrangement joins TRBV12-3 or TRBV12-4 to TRBJ2-2; 10 bases are shared with TRBD1. V lost 5 bases and J lost 4; bases outside the gene matches: 7. The CDR3 covers 16 residues. In DNA form, the CDR3 reads TGTGCCAGCAGTCGCTGGACAGGGGGTCCCACCGGGGAGCTGTTTTTT. Amino acid sequence: CASSRWTGGPTGELFF.

V usage is TRBV20-1 and J usage is TRBJ2-5; TRBD1 is a possible D gene (6 bases). CDR3 length: 15 amino acids. Between the trimmed V and J ends, which lost 5 bases and 5 bases, there was a span of 21 bases. Germline V CDR1 and CDR2: DFQATT, SNEGSKA (reference sequence). The CDR3 DNA reads TGCAGTGCTGGGATTTCGGGACATCCACCGGAGACCCAGTACTTC. This translates into CSAGISGHPPETQYF.

The chain carries TRBV6-2 or TRBV6-3 and TRBJ2-7, with 7 bases aligning to TRBD2. Germline-derived CDR1 and CDR2 are MNHEY and SVGEGT. V lost 6 bases to trimming and J lost 0 bases; unmatched junction nucleotides: 11. The CDR3 contains 16 residues. Written as DNA, the CDR3 is TGTGCCAGCAGCCGGGACGGGGGGTACAGCTCCTACGAGCAGTACTTC. Translated, it gives CASSRDGGYSSYEQYF.

This clonotype turned up a few times. The rearrangement joins TRBV10-1 to TRBJ1-6, with 7 positions matching TRBD1. V lost 7 bases to trimming and J lost 7 bases; unmatched junction nucleotides: 4. Germline-derived CDR1 and CDR2 are WNHNN and SYGVQD (reference sequence). CDR3 length: 13 amino acids. In DNA, the CDR3 is TGCGCCAGCAACCGGGACAGAAATTCACCCCTCCACTTT. Amino acids: CASNRDRNSPLHF.

In its sample, this clonotype was seen a few times. This chain connects TRBV29-1 to TRBJ2-7, with 10 nucleotides matching TRBD1. The CDR3 has 12 amino acids. With V trimmed by 7 bases and J by 3 bases, 3 bases remained unmatched. The germline V gene has CDR1 SQVTM and CDR2 ANQGSEA. CDR3 protein: CSGGTGDYEQYF. DNA for the CDR3: TGCAGCGGCGGGACAGGGGACTACGAGCAGTACTTC.

The V call is TRBV5-1, the J call TRBJ2-1; 9 nucleotides align to TRBD2. V shed 3 bases, J shed 7 bases, and the junction held 11 bases outside the gene matches. This CDR3 has 16 amino acids. Germline V gene sequence: CDR1 SGHRS, CDR2 YFSETQ. The CDR3 bases are TGCGCCAGCAGCTCGACCGGGACTAGCAGATATAATGAGCAGTTCTTC. Residues: CASSSTGTSRYNEQFF.

The chain recombines TRBV2 with TRBJ2-5; no clear D gene. V shed 6 bases and J shed 5 bases, with 19 bases lying between them. Germline V CDR1 and CDR2: SNHLY, FYNNEI. The CDR3 consists of 15 residues. The CDR3 protein is CASSSTARRWETQYF. Written as DNA, the CDR3 is TGTGCCAGCAGCTCCACGGCCCGGCGGTGGGAGACCCAGTACTTC.

The V call is TRBV27, the J call TRBJ2-3, with TRBD2 identical over 7 bases. The CDR3 runs to 15 residues. The germline gives CDR1 MNHEY, CDR2 SMNVEV (reference sequence). The V gene end was trimmed by 6 bases and the J gene end by 6 bases; junction bases not matched to a gene: 12. The CDR3 is CASSPGLAVHDTQYF. The CDR3 coding sequence is TGTGCCAGCAGCCCTGGGCTAGCGGTCCATGATACGCAGTATTTT.

The CDR3 is CASRGRPKQYEQYF. The CDR3 coding sequence is TGTGCCAGCAGAGGCAGGCCAAAACAATACGAGCAGTACTTC. The rearrangement uses TRBV28 and TRBJ2-7; no clear D. The CDR3 runs to 14 residues. Germline CDR1 is MDHEN and CDR2 is SYDVKM. V gave up 6 bases and J gave up 4 bases, with 16 bases separating them. The whole variable domain, remainder taken from reference TRBV28 and TRBJ2-7, is DVKVTQSSRYLVKRTGEKVFLECVQDMDHENMFWYRQDPGLGLRLIYFSYDVKMKEKGDIPEGYSVSREKKERFSLILESASTNQTSMYLCASRGRPKQYEQYFGPGTRLTVT.

This clonotype was counted a few times. The chain is built from TRBV28 and TRBJ1-2; possibly TRBD1 for D (6 bases). Germline values: CDR1 MDHEN, CDR2 SYDVKM. This CDR3 is 14 amino acids long. The V end was cut by 2 bases, the J end by 4 bases, with 11 bases between. CDR3 in amino acids: CASSLTGLAYGYTF. The CDR3 bases are TGTGCCAGCAGTTTAACAGGGCTTGCCTATGGCTACACCTTC.

On this clonotype itself: The junction and the germline gene differ at one end; a read error may be behind it. The rearrangement links TRBV12-3 or TRBV12-4 to TRBJ1-2; weak D call: TRBD1 (5 bases). This CDR3 contains 12 residues. The CDR3 sequence is CASSVRDRGHTF. The CDR3 coding sequence is TGTGCCAGCAGTGTCCGGGACCGTGGCCACACCTTC.

V and J are TRBV6-4 and TRBJ1-6; maybe TRBD1 (6 bases). The CDR3 spans 15 residues. Deletions cut 0 bases from V and 7 bases from J, with 10 bases between. CDR1 is MRHNA, CDR2 SNTAGT, per germline. DNA of the CDR3: TGTGCCAGCAGTGACTCATGGACAGAGAATTCACCCCTCCACTTT. Translation: CASSDSWTENSPLHF.

This clonotype was picked up many times. The V and J genes are TRBV18 and TRBJ2-7; 8 nucleotides match TRBD1. Germline CDR1 KGHSH, CDR2 LQKENI. CDR3 size: 13 residues. V trimming: 6 bases; J trimming: 5 bases; junction bases outside the gene matches: 6. The CDR3 bases are TGTGCCAGCTCTGGACAGGGTCGGGACGAGCAGTACTTC. It codes for CASSGQGRDEQYF. The full variable domain, its missing parts supplied by reference TRBV18 and TRBJ2-7, is NAGVMQNPRHLVRRRGQEARLRCSPMKGHSHVYWYRQLPEEGLKFMVYLQKENIIDESGMPKERFSAEFPKEGPSILRIQQVVRGDSAAYFCASSGQGRDEQYFGPGTRLTVT.

This chain uses TRBV4-1 with TRBJ1-2, with 9 bases that match TRBD1. The V gene's germline CDR1 is MGHRA and CDR2 YSYEKL. The CDR3 is made up of 15 amino acids. V trimming: 3 bases; J trimming: 4 bases; junction bases outside the gene matches: 6. The CDR3 DNA follows: TGCGCCAGCAGCCACCAGGGGACAGGGACCTATGGCTACACCTTC. Protein: CASSHQGTGTYGYTF.

This clonotype was picked up many times. This rearrangement joins TRBV4-3 to TRBJ2-7; D might be TRBD2 (5 bases). Per the germline V gene, CDR1 is LGHNA and CDR2 is YSLEER. This CDR3 comprises 15 residues. Trimming removed 0 bases at V and 6 bases at J, with 15 bases between. CDR3 region: CASSQELLGVAEQYF. The CDR3 nucleotides are TGCGCCAGCAGCCAAGAATTGTTGGGAGTGGCCGAGCAGTACTTC.